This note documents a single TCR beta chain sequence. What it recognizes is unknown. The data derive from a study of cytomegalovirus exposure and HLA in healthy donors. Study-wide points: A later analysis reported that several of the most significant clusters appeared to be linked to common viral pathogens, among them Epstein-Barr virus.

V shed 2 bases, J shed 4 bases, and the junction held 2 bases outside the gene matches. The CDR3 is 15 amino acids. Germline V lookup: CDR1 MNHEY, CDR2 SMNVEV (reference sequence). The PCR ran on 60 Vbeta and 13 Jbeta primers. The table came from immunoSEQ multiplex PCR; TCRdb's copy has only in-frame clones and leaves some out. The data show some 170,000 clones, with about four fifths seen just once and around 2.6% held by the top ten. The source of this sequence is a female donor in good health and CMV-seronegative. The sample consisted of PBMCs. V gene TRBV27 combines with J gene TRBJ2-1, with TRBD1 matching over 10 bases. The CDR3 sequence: CASSLEGQGYNEQFF. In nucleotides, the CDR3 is TGTGCCAGCAGTTTAGAGGGACAGGGGTACAATGAGCAGTTCTTC.